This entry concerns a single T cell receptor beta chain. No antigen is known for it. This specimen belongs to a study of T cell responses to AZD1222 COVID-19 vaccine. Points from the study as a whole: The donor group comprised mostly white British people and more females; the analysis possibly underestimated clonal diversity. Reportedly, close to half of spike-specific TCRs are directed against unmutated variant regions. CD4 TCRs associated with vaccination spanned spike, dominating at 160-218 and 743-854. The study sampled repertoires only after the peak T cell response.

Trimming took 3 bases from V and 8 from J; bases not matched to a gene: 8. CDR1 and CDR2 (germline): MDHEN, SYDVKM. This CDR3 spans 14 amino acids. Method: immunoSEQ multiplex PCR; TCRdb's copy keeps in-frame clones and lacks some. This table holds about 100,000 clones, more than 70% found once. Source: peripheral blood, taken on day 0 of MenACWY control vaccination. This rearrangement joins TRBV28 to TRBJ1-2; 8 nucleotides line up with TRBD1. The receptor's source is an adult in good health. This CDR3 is CASSLPDRGGGYTF. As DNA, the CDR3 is TGTGCCAGCAGTTTGCCTGACAGGGGTGGAGGCTACACCTTC.